The clone carrying this T cell receptor beta chain was picked up a small number of times. Its matching antigen is unknown. Germline CDR1 and CDR2: SGHNT and YYREEE (reference sequence). The CDR3 has 15 residues. V shed 2 bases and J shed 0 bases, with 12 bases lying between them. The method was immunoSEQ multiplex PCR; TCRdb's version includes in-frame clones alone and lacks a portion of them. The repertoire has 30,000 to 35,000 clones, around four fifths of them found once; the top ten carry roughly 4.4%. This specimen comes from a study of STAT5B mutations in CD4+ large granular lymphocyte leukemia. Turning to the study itself: The CDR3 'QG' motif was associated with a particular HLA allele among healthy donors. Regarding the study as a whole: TRBV06-family usage was enriched in top patient clones (8/27) versus controls (2/35). Main leukemic clonotypes were patient-specific, but more than 20% appeared at low frequency elsewhere.

Material for sequencing was CD4+ T cells from blood buffy coats. The source is a human donor in good health. The chain links TRBV5-4 to TRBJ2-7; TRBD2 might be the D (6 bases). CDR3 bases: TGTGCCAGCAGCTTTGAAGCGGGTGACTCCTACGAGCAGTACTTC. This codes for CASSFEAGDSYEQYF.